This T cell receptor (beta chain) was profiled in a study of blood T cell repertoires in COVID-19. Authors' analysis steps: Counts of nucleated cells, estimated from reference gene primer amplification, were obtained. Here immunoSEQ multiplex PCR was the method, and the copy in TCRdb shows in-frame clones only, minus some. V and J calls and clone size are copied from that table; D and trimming were computed from the DNA. Among some 380,000 clones listed, about 90% were seen once. The CDR3 has 15 amino acids. Germline-derived CDR1 and CDR2 are KGHSH and LQKENI. V lost 3 bases, J lost 2 bases, and 6 bases stayed unmatched. Enrollees, roughly 18 to 95 years old, lived in around 23 US areas. Participants' own reports of clinical history determined their cohort assignment. Recovery among Cohort 3 donors was established by two negative PCRs, clearance, or symptom resolution. This clone appeared a single time.

The sequenced material came from PBMCs or T cells enriched from blood (not recorded which). This clonotype was sampled from a man aged 30-40 years who had recovered from COVID-19. The V gene is TRBV18, the J gene TRBJ1-1, with TRBD1 identical over 7 bases. The CDR3 bases are TGTGCCAGCTCACCTGGGGACAGCGCCAACACTGAAGCTTTCTTT. It codes for CASSPGDSANTEAFF.